The 24 T cell receptor beta chains in this list originate from one sample, sequenced in a study of Ad26.COV2.S vaccination and SARS-CoV-2 variants. Generated by immunoSEQ multiplex PCR, the TCRdb table keeps only in-frame clones and is missing some. The table includes about 350,000 clones, about 87% detected once. Treatment described: roughly 18 received Ad26.COV2.S at low or high dose, single or two shots; a few received placebo; per-sample allocation not given. The investigators took samples on day 63 after the first vaccine or placebo injection. This specimen was peripheral blood, taken in a trial of Ad26.COV2.S vaccine versus placebo. These receptors came from a person between 18 and 60 years old who received the Ad26.COV2.S COVID-19 vaccine or a placebo.

This chain uses TRBV5-8 with TRBJ2-7; D is ambiguous. The germline V gene has CDR1 SGHTS and CDR2 YDEGEE. The CDR3 has 14 residues. Trimming stripped 0 bases from V and 7 bases from J, with 14 bases between. CDR3 loop: CASSLDFSIREQYF. Written as DNA, the CDR3 is TGTGCCAGCAGCTTGGACTTCTCCATCCGGGAGCAGTACTTC. Supplemented by reference TRBV5-8 and TRBJ2-7, the full variable domain reads EAGVTQSPTHLIKTRGQQATLRCSPISGHTSVYWYQQALGLGLQFLLWYDEGEERNRGNFPPRFSGRQFPNYSSELNVNALELEDSALYLCASSLDFSIREQYFGPGTRLTVT.

The gene calls are TRBV10-2 and TRBJ1-2; D is unclear. The CDR3 contains 16 residues. Germline CDR1 WSHSY, CDR2 SAAADI. With 7 bases removed from V and 4 bases from J, the gap between germline ends came to 22 bases. This CDR3 reads CASTTVPTKKAYGYTF. CDR3 DNA sequence: TGCGCCAGCACCACAGTCCCAACAAAAAAAGCCTATGGCTACACCTTC.

The V gene is TRBV9, the J gene TRBJ2-2, with TRBD2 matching 10 bases. Trimming cost V 0 bases and J 6 bases; bases outside gene matches: 5. Germline V lookup: CDR1 SGDLS, CDR2 YYNGEE. The CDR3 covers 16 residues. The CDR3 sequence: CASSVEATSGAGELFF. CDR3 bases: TGTGCCAGCAGCGTAGAAGCCACTAGCGGGGCCGGGGAGCTGTTTTTT.

The V and J genes are TRBV18 and TRBJ1-2, with no clear D. In germline, CDR1 is KGHSH, CDR2 LQKENI. This CDR3 has 11 amino acids. Trimming left V 6 bases short and J 4 bases short, with 6 bases between. The CDR3 DNA follows: TGTGCCAGCTCCCCGGGCTATGGCTACACCTTC. Its protein product is CASSPGYGYTF.

The chain couples TRBV24-1 to TRBJ2-3; D perhaps matches TRBD2 (5 bases). The V gene's germline CDR1 is KGHDR and CDR2 SFDVKD. The CDR3 is 14 residues long. V lost 4 bases and J 7 bases, leaving 14 bases between the germline ends. For the CDR3, the DNA is TGTGCCACCAGTGACGACACTAGAAGCCATACGCAGTATTTT. It yields the protein CATSDDTRSHTQYF.

The chain has TRBV7-2 and TRBJ2-5, with 7 bases aligning to TRBD2. Germline-derived CDR1 and CDR2 are SGHTA and FQGNSA. The CDR3 contains 18 residues. The junction had 21 bases not matched to a gene; V was cut back by 9 bases and J by 2 bases. The CDR3 DNA reads as TGTGCCAGGACAAATATTCTTAGGGAAGCGGGGTTGCAAGAGACCCAGTACTTC. Translation: CARTNILREAGLQETQYF.

The chain links TRBV5-6 to TRBJ1-5; D gene unclear. The CDR3 runs to 15 residues. Trimming cost V 5 bases and J 6 bases, with 18 bases left between them. Germline CDR1 and CDR2: SGHDT and YYEEEE. The CDR3 DNA sequence: TGTGCCAGCAGTCAAAACGGACCTCCCGGTCAGCCCCAGCATTTT. Protein: CASSQNGPPGQPQHF.

The chain combines TRBV28 with TRBJ1-3; D unclear. CDR3 length: 14 amino acids. Germline values: CDR1 MDHEN, CDR2 SYDVKM. Deletions cut 6 bases from V and 1 base from J, with 10 bases between. CDR3 sequence: CASRQGQSGNTIYF. In DNA, the CDR3 is TGTGCCAGCAGGCAAGGGCAGTCTGGAAACACCATATATTTT.

This chain connects TRBV6-5 to TRBJ2-5; 10 bases are shared with TRBD1. The V segment lost 8 bases and the J segment 4 bases; nucleotides outside the gene matches: 4. The CDR3 covers 13 residues. Germline CDR1 is MNHEY and CDR2 is SVGAGI. The CDR3 sequence: CASERTGGETQYF. CDR3 nucleotide sequence: TGTGCCAGCGAAAGGACAGGGGGAGAGACCCAGTACTTC.

V and J are TRBV3-1 (or the pseudogene TRBV3-2) and TRBJ1-1; the D is unclear. The germline V gene has CDR1 LGHDT and CDR2 YNNKEL (reference sequence). This CDR3 is 11 amino acids long. Trimming took 3 bases from V and 4 from J, leaving 3 bases between them. CDR3 sequence (DNA): TGTGCCAGCAGCCATGCCACTGAAGCTTTCTTT. This gives the protein CASSHATEAFF.

This clone was seen a few times. The chain recombines TRBV15 with TRBJ2-3; tentatively, D is TRBD1 or TRBD2 (6 bases each). Germline CDR1 LNHNV, CDR2 YYDKDF (reference sequence). Trimming cost V 5 bases and J 4 bases, with 19 bases left between them. CDR3 length equals 16 residues. Here the CDR3 reads CATSSGLGGRADTQYF. The DNA of the CDR3 is TGTGCCACCAGCTCGGGGTTAGGGGGGCGCGCAGATACGCAGTATTTT.

The chain uses TRBV15 and TRBJ2-7; D ambiguous. The CDR3 loop spans 14 amino acids. CDR1 and CDR2 (germline): LNHNV, YYDKDF (reference sequence). V lost 6 bases and J lost 0, with 12 bases in between. CDR3 DNA sequence: TGTGCCACCAGGTATACCACTGACTCCTACGAGCAGTACTTC. Its translation: CATRYTTDSYEQYF.

The chain has TRBV29-1 and TRBJ2-7; 8 nucleotides align to TRBD1. Germline V gene data show CDR1 as SQVTM and CDR2 as ANQGSEA. This CDR3 has 13 residues. V lost 5 bases and J lost 6; bases outside the gene matches: 9. In nucleotides, the CDR3 is TGCAGCGTTCAGGACAGGGAAGTCCGCGAGCAGTACTTC. This encodes CSVQDREVREQYF.

The chain employs TRBV6-5 and TRBJ1-1, with a weak D call TRBD1 (5 bases). CDR1 is MNHEY, CDR2 SVGAGI, per germline. With 4 bases removed from V and 11 bases from J, the gap between germline ends came to 23 bases. The CDR3 extends over 15 amino acids. The CDR3 reads CASSSRVLGTGGAFF. Here the CDR3 DNA reads TGTGCCAGCAGTTCTCGCGTCCTGGGGACTGGTGGCGCTTTCTTT.

This chain joins TRBV7-8 and TRBJ2-2; D may be TRBD1 (7 bases). The CDR3 loop spans 15 amino acids. Trimming cost V 4 bases and J 4 bases, with 13 bases left between them. Per germline, CDR1 SGHVS and CDR2 FQNEAQ. The CDR3 protein is CASSSRRGPTGELFF. The CDR3 DNA reads TGTGCCAGCAGCTCCCGGAGGGGGCCCACCGGGGAGCTGTTTTTT. Combining the CDR3 with reference TRBV7-8 and TRBJ2-2 gives the whole variable domain GAGVSQSPRYKVAKRGQDVALRCDPISGHVSLFWYQQALGQGPEFLTYFQNEAQLDKSGLPSDRFFAERPEGSVSTLKIQRTQQEDSAVYLCASSSRRGPTGELFFGEGSRLTVL.

The CDR3 sequence is CASSYTAEPGETQYF. The DNA of the CDR3 is TGTGCCAGCAGCTACACCGCGGAGCCGGGGGAGACCCAGTACTTC. The gene calls are TRBV7-3 and TRBJ2-5; a possible D gene is TRBD2 (5 bases). Germline loops: CDR1 SGHTA, CDR2 FQGTGA. Trimming left V 4 bases short and J 5 bases short, with 17 bases between. The length of the CDR3 is 15 residues.

The chain couples TRBV7-6 to TRBJ2-3, with D perhaps being TRBD1 or TRBD2 (6 bases each). This CDR3 spans 17 amino acids. CDR1 is SGHVS, CDR2 FNYEAQ, per germline. Between the trimmed V and J ends, which lost 4 bases and 4 bases, there was a span of 21 bases. CDR3 in DNA: TGTGCCAGCAGCTCGCAAGGGGGGATGGGTATCGCAGATACGCAGTATTTT. Translating it yields CASSSQGGMGIADTQYF. Combining the CDR3 with reference TRBV7-6 and TRBJ2-3 gives the whole variable domain GAGVSQSPRYKVTKRGQDVALRCDPISGHVSLYWYRQALGQGPEFLTYFNYEAQQDKSGLPNDRFSAERPEGSISTLTIQRTEQRDSAMYRCASSSQGGMGIADTQYFGPGTRLTVL.

This clone was found once. The genes are TRBV4-1 and TRBJ1-3, with TRBD1 matching over 7 bases. The germline V gene encodes CDR1 MGHRA and CDR2 YSYEKL. The CDR3 is 16 amino acids. V lost 4 bases to trimming and J lost 0 bases; unmatched junction nucleotides: 6. The CDR3 here is CASSPGDSNSGNTIYF. CDR3 nucleotides: TGCGCCAGCAGCCCGGGGGACAGCAACTCTGGAAACACCATATATTTT.

This clone was detected only a few times. The V and J genes are TRBV18 and TRBJ1-2, with TRBD1 as a possible D gene (5 bases). Germline CDR1 is KGHSH and CDR2 is LQKENI. This CDR3 spans 15 amino acids. Trimming left V 5 bases short and J 2 bases short, with 15 bases between. The CDR3 nucleotides read TGTGCCAGCTCAGAAGGCCCCGGGGCCAACTATGGCTACACCTTC. It encodes CASSEGPGANYGYTF.

In regard to this clone: A much larger clone is a single base away; this may be a read error. This specimen includes other DNA sequences encoding the same CDR3. J is TRBJ2-7 and V is TRBV12-3 or TRBV12-4, with a weak D call TRBD2 (5 bases). This CDR3 is 11 amino acids long. V dropped 5 bases and J dropped 4 bases, with 6 bases sitting between them. CDR3 DNA: TGTGCCAGCAGTCGGGGATACGAGCAGTACTTC. Amino acids: CASSRGYEQYF.

This clone was seen repeatedly, ten times or more. This rearrangement joins TRBV4-3 to TRBJ1-5; D remains ambiguous. The length of the CDR3 is 13 residues. V gave up 4 bases and J gave up 3 bases, with 7 bases separating them. Germline CDR1 LGHNA, CDR2 YSLEER. This CDR3 is CASSLGFNQPQHF. The CDR3 DNA reads as TGCGCCAGCAGCCTCGGCTTCAATCAGCCCCAGCATTTT.

J is TRBJ2-7 and V is TRBV6-2 or TRBV6-3, with a possible D match to TRBD2 (6 bases). This CDR3 has 18 amino acids. Trimming shortened V by 2 bases and J by 0 bases, and 20 bases separated the two germline ends. Germline V gives CDR1 MNHEY, CDR2 SVGEGT. DNA for the CDR3: TGTGCCAGCAGTTACCCCAGGAGCCGGGACTTGAGCTCCTACGAGCAGTACTTC. It encodes CASSYPRSRDLSSYEQYF.

The rearrangement links TRBV28 to TRBJ2-1, with 11 bases identical to TRBD2. V lost 8 bases to trimming and J lost 6 bases; unmatched junction nucleotides: 3. CDR3 length equals 13 residues. From germline, CDR1 is MDHEN and CDR2 SYDVKM. The DNA of the CDR3 is TGTGCCAGCGGACTAGCGGGCACCAATGAGCAGTTCTTC. Its protein is CASGLAGTNEQFF.

The J gene is TRBJ2-2, the V gene TRBV4-3; D is perhaps TRBD2 (5 bases). There are 16 residues in the CDR3. V dropped 2 bases and J dropped 3 bases, with 13 bases sitting between them. Germline V gene sequence: CDR1 LGHNA, CDR2 YSLEER. CDR3 DNA sequence: TGCGCCAGCAGCCAACACATCGCGCGGGACACCGGGGAGCTGTTTTTT. Translating it yields CASSQHIARDTGELFF.